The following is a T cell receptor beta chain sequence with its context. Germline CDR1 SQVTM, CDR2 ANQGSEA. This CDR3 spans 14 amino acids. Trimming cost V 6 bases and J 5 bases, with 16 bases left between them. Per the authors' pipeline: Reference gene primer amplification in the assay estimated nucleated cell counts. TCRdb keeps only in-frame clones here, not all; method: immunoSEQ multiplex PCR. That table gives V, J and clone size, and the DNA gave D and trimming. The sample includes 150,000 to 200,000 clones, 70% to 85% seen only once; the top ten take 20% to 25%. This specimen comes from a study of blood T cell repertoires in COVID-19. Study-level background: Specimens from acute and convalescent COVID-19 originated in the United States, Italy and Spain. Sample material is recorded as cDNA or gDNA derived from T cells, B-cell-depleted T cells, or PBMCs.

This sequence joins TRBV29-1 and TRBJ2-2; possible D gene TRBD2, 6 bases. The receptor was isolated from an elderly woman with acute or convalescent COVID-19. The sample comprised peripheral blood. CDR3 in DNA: TGCAGCGTCCCCGGGACTGAGAGAACCGGGGAGCTGTTTTTT. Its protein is CSVPGTERTGELFF.